This record covers a single TCR beta chain. Its antigen is unidentified. This sample stems from a study of cytomegalovirus exposure and HLA in healthy donors. Study-wide points: In a later analysis, common viral pathogens appeared linked to several of the most significant clusters.

The PCR ran on 60 Vbeta and 13 Jbeta primers. Sequencing used immunoSEQ multiplex PCR; TCRdb keeps in-frame clones, though not all of them. This table holds approximately 130,000 clones, 80% found once. Germline CDR1 reads SQVTM; CDR2 reads ANQGSEA. The CDR3 runs 12 residues. Trimming removed 1 base at V and 4 bases at J, with 7 bases between. The rearrangement uses TRBV29-1 and TRBJ1-1; D is ambiguous. The specimen sequenced was PBMCs. The sequence was obtained from a woman in her 40s in good health and CMV-seronegative. The CDR3 spells CSVEGGVTEAFF. CDR3 nucleotide sequence: TGCAGCGTTGAAGGGGGAGTCACTGAAGCTTTCTTT.